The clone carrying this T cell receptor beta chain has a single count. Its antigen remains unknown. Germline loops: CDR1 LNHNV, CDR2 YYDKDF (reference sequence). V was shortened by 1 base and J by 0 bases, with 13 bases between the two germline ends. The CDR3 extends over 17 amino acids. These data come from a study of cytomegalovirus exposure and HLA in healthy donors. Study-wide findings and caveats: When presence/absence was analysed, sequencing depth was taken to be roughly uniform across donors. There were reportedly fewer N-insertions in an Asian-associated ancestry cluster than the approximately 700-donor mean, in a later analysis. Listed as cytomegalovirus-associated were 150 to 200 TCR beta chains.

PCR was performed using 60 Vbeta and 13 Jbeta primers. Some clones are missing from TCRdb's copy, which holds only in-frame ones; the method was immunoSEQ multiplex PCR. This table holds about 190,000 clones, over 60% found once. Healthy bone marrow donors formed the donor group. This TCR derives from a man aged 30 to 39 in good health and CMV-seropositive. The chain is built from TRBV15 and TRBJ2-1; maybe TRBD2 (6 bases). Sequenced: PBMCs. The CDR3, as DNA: TGTGCCACCAGCAGAGGACGGGGGAGAACCTCCTACAATGAGCAGTTCTTC. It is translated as CATSRGRGRTSYNEQFF.